The clone carrying this T cell receptor beta chain was recorded many times. RNA transcripts gave rise to amplified TCR beta CDR3 regions. HTBI primers drove first-round RT-PCR of the TCR CDR3. TCRdb analysed the multiplex PCR reads with MiXCR anew, one entry per CDR3 protein. The top ten hold approximately 15% of the sample, which has about 720,000 distinct CDR3 sequences, approximately 18% seen once. Patients aged 18 to 65 with hyperthyroidism were newly diagnosed, with duration under 2 months. Orbital computed tomography, thyroid ultrasound, serum thyroxine and TRAb, and clinical symptoms together informed the diagnoses. This record belongs to a study of T cells in Graves' hyperthyroidism and ophthalmopathy. Trimming shortened V by 8 bases and J by 1 base, and 11 bases separated the two germline ends. CDR3 length equals 13 residues. CDR1 and CDR2 (germline): SGHAT, FQNNGV.

The sample taken for sequencing was blood. This chain uses TRBV11-2 with TRBJ1-2; no firm D call. The receptor was isolated from a woman between 50 and 59 years old with Graves' hyperthyroidism that later progressed to Graves' ophthalmopathy. Here the CDR3 DNA reads TGTGCCAGCGGCCAGGTTATTAACTATGGCTACACCTTC. Its protein is CASGQVINYGYTF.